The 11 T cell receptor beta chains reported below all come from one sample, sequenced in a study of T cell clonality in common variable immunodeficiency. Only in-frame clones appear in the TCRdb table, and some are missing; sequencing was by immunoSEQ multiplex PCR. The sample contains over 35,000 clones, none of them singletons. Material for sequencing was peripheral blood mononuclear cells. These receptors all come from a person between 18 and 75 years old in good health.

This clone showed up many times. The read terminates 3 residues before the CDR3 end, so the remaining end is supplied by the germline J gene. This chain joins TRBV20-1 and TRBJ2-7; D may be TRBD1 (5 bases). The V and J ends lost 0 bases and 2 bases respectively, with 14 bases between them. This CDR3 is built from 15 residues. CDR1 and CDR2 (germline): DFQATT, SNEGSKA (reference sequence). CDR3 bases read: TGCAGTGCTAGAGATCTGGGGCAAGGCCCCTACGAG. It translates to CSARDLGQGPYE. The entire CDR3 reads CSARDLGQGPYEQYF.

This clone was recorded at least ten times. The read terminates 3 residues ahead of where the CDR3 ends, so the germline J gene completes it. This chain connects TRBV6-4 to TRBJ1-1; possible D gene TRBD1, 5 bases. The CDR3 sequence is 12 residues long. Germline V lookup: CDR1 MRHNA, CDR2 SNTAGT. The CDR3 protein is CASSDLGGEAFF. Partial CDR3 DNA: TGTGCCAGCAGTGACCTGGGGGGAGAA.

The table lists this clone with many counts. The CDR3 sequence: CATLAGDSYNEQFF. CDR3 DNA, as far as it was read: TGTGCCACCTTAGCGGGAGACTCCTACAATGAG. The J gene is TRBJ2-1, the V gene TRBV28; TRBD2 aligns across 9 bases. The read gets to within 3 residues of the CDR3 end, and the germline J gene fills in the rest. Germline loops: CDR1 MDHEN, CDR2 SYDVKM. The CDR3 loop spans 14 amino acids. The junction had 4 bases not matched to a gene; V was cut back by 10 bases and J by 0 bases. Variable domain in full (rest from reference TRBV28 and TRBJ2-1): DVKVTQSSRYLVKRTGEKVFLECVQDMDHENMFWYRQDPGLGLRLIYFSYDVKMKEKGDIPEGYSVSREKKERFSLILESASTNQTSMYLCATLAGDSYNEQFFGPGTRLTVL.

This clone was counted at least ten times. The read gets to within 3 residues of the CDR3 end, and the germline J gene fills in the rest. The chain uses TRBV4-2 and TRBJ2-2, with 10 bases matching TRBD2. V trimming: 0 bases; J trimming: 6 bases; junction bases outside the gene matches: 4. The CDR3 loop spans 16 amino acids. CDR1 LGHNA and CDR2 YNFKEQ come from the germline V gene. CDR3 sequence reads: CASSQDAGLASGELFF. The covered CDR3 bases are TGTGCCAGCAGCCAAGATGCGGGACTAGCGTCCGGGGAG.

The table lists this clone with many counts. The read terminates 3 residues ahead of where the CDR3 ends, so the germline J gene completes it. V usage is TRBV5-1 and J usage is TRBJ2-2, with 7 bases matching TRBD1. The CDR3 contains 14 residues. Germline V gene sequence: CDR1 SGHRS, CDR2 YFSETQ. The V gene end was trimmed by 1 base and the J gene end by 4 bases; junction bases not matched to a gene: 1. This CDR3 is CASSLYRGTGELFF. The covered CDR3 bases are TGCGCCAGCAGCTTGTACAGGGGCACCGGGGAG.

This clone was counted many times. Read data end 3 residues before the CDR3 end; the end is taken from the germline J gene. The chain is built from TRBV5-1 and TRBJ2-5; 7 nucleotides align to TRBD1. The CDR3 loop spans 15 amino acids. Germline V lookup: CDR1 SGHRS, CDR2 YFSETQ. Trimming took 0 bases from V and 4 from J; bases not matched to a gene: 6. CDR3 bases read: TGCGCCAGCAGCTTGGACAGGGGTATTCTAGAGACC. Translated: CASSLDRGILET. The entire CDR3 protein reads CASSLDRGILETQYF. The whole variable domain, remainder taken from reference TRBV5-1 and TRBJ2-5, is KAGVTQTPRYLIKTRGQQVTLSCSPISGHRSVSWYQQTPGQGLQFLFEYFSETQRNKGNFPGRFSGRQFSNSRSEMNVSTLELGDSALYLCASSLDRGILETQYFGPGTRLLVL.

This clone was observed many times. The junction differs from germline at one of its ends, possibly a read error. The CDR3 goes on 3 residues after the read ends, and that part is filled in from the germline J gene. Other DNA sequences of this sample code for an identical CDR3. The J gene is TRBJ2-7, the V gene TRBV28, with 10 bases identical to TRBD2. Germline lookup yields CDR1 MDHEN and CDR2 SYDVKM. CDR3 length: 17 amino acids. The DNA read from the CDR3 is TGTGCTAGCACCCCCCCCGGCCTAGCGGGAGAAAGAAACGAG. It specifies CASTPPGLAGERNE. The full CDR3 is CASTPPGLAGERNEQYF.

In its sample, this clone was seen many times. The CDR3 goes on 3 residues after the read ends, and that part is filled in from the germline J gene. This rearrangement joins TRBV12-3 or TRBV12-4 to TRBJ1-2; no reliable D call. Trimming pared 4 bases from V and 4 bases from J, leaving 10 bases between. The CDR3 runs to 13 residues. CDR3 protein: CASSSSPGYGYTF. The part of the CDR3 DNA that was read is TGTGCCAGCAGTTCTTCTCCGGGCTATGGC.

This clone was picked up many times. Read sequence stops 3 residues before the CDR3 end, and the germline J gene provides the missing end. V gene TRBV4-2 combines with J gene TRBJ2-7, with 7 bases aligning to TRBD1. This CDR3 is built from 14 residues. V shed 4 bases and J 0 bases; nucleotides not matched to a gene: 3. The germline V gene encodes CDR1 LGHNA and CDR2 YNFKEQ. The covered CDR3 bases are TGTGCCAGCAGCCCTCAGGGGGACTCCTACGAG. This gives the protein CASSPQGDSYE. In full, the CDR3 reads CASSPQGDSYEQYF.

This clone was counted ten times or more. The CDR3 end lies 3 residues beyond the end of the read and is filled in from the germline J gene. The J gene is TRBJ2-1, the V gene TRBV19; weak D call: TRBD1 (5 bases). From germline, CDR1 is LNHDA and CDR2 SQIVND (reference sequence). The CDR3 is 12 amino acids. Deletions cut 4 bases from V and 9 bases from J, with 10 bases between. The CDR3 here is CASSKEGVEQFF. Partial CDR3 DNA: TGTGCCAGTAGTAAGGAAGGGGTTGAG.

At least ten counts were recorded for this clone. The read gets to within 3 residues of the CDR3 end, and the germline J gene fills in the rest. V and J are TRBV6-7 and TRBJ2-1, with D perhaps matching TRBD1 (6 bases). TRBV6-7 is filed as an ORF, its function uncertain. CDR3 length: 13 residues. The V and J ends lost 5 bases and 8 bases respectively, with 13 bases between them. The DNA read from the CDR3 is TGTGCCAGCAGTCAAACAGGGCCGGATGAG. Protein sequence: CASSQTGPDE. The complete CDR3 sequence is CASSQTGPDEQFF.